The subject of this entry is one T cell receptor beta chain. What it binds is unknown. The sample comes from a study of cytomegalovirus exposure and HLA in healthy donors. General study results and limits: According to a subsequent analysis, TCR clusters from the first cohort were inclined to appear together in the 120 validation repertoires. Researchers counted around 160 TCR beta chains as cytomegalovirus-associated. Among the CMV-associated chains, a few were confirmed in vitro as specific for CMV antigens. Most sequenced TCRs were rare (though some public TCRs occurred in many donors).

The repertoire was sequenced with immunoSEQ multiplex PCR; TCRdb's copy has only in-frame clones and lacks some. The repertoire has tens of thousands of clones, 85% of them found once; the top ten carry under 3.5%. J was trimmed by 3 bases and V by 6 bases; bases with no gene match: 6. Germline CDR1 MNHNS, CDR2 SASEGT. This CDR3 is built from 14 residues. Sequenced sample: PBMCs. V and J are TRBV6-1 and TRBJ1-1; 8 nucleotides agree with TRBD1. The sequence was obtained from a man aged 30 to 39 in good health and CMV-seronegative. CDR3 sequence: CASSLKTGDTEAFF. The DNA of the CDR3 is TGTGCCAGCAGCCTTAAGACAGGGGACACTGAAGCTTTCTTT.